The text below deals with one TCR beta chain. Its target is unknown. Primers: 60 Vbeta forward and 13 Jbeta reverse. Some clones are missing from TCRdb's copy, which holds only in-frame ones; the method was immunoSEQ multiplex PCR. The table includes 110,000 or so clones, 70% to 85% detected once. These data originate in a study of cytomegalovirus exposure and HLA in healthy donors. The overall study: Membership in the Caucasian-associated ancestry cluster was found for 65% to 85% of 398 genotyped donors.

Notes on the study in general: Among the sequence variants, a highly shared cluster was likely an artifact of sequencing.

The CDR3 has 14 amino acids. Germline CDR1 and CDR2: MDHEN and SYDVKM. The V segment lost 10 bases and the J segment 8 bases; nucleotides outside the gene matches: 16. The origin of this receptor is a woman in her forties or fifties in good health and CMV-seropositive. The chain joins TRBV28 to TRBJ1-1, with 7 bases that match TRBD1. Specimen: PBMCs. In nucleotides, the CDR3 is TGTGCCATCTCAATCGCCGGGACAGTCGCCGAAGCTTTCTTT. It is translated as CAISIAGTVAEAFF.